This T cell receptor beta chain was recovered during a study of OX40 agonist ivuxolimab in advanced cancers. Trimming stripped 9 bases from V and 2 bases from J, with 10 bases between. Germline CDR1 and CDR2: MNHNY and SVGAGI (reference sequence). The CDR3 has 12 amino acids. Regarding this clone: Its antigen remains unidentified.

Broader study findings: Researchers report that CD8+ T cells had, on average, more expanded clones than CD4+.

Measured with immunoSEQ multiplex PCR; TCRdb has only the in-frame clones, and not every one. Found here are 85,000 to 100,000 clones, approximately 87% of them singletons; the top ten hold 3.5% to 5.5%. This rearrangement joins TRBV6-6 to TRBJ2-5; the D is unclear. This clonotype originated in an adult with an advanced solid tumor such as melanoma, head and neck, liver or kidney cancer. The material was CD4+ or CD8+ T cells sorted from blood, obtained in a trial of the OX40 agonist ivuxolimab. CDR3 in amino acids: CASGHPQETQYF. CDR3 nucleotide sequence: TGTGCCAGTGGCCACCCACAAGAGACCCAGTACTTC.